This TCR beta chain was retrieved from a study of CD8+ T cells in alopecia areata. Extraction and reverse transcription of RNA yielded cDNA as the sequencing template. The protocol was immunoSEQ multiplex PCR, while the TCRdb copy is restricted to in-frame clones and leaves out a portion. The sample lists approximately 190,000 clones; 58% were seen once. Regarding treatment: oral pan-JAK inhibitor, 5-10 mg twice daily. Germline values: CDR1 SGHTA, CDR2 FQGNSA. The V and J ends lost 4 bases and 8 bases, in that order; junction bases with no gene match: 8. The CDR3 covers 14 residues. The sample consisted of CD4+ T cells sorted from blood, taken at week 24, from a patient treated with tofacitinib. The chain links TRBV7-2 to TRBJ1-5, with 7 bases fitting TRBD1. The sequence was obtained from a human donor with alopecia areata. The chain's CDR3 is CASSSTGVWEPQHF. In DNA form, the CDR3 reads TGTGCCAGCAGCTCAACAGGGGTTTGGGAGCCCCAGCATTTT.